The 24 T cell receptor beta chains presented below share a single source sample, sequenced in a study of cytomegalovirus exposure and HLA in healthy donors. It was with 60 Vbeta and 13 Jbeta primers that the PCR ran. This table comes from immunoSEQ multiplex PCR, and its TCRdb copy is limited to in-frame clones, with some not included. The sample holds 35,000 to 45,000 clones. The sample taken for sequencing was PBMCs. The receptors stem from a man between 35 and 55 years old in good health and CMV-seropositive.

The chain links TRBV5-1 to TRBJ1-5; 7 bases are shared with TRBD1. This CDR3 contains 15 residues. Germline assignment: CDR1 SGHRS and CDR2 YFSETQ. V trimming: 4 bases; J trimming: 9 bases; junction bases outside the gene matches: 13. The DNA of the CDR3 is TGCGCCAGCAGCCCCGGGACGGAGCCAGGGGGGCCCCAGCATTTT. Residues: CASSPGTEPGGPQHF. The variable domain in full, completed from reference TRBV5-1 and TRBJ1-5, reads KAGVTQTPRYLIKTRGQQVTLSCSPISGHRSVSWYQQTPGQGLQFLFEYFSETQRNKGNFPGRFSGRQFSNSRSEMNVSTLELGDSALYLCASSPGTEPGGPQHFGDGTRLSIL.

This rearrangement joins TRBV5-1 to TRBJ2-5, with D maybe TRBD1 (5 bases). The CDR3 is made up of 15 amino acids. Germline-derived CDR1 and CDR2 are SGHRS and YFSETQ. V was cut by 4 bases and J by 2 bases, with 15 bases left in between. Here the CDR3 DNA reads TGCGCCAGCAGCAGAGGACAACCCCTTCAAGAGACCCAGTACTTC. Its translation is CASSRGQPLQETQYF.

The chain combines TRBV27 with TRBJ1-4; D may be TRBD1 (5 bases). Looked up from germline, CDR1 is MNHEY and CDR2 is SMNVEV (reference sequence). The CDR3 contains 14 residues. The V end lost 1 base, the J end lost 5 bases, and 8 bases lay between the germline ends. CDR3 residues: CASSLFGHNEKLFF. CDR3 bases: TGTGCCAGCAGTTTATTTGGACACAATGAAAAACTGTTTTTT. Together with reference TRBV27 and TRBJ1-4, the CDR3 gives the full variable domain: EAQVTQNPRYLITVTGKKLTVTCSQNMNHEYMSWYRQDPGLGLRQIYYSMNVEVTDKGDVPEGYKVSRKEKRNFPLILESPSPNQTSLYFCASSLFGHNEKLFFGSGTQLSVL.

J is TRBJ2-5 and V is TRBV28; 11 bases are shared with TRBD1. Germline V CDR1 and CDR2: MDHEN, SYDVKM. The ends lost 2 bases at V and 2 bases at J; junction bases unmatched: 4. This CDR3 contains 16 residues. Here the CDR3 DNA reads TGTGCCAGCAGTTTAAGGACAGGGGGCTGGCAAGAGACCCAGTACTTC. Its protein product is CASSLRTGGWQETQYF. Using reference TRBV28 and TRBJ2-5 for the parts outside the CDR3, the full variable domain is DVKVTQSSRYLVKRTGEKVFLECVQDMDHENMFWYRQDPGLGLRLIYFSYDVKMKEKGDIPEGYSVSREKKERFSLILESASTNQTSMYLCASSLRTGGWQETQYFGPGTRLLVL.

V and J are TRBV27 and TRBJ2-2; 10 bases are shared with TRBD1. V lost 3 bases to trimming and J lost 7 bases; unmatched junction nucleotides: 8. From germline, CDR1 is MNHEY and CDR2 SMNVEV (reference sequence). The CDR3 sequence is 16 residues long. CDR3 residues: CASSLTGGAYSGELFF. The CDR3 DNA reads TGTGCCAGCAGTTTGACAGGGGGCGCGTATAGCGGGGAGCTGTTTTTT.

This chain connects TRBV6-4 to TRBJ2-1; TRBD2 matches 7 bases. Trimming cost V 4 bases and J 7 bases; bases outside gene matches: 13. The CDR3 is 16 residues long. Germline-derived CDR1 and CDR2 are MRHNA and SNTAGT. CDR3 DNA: TGTGCCAGCAGTGCAGAGGGCGGGAGAGGAGATAATGAGCAGTTCTTC. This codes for CASSAEGGRGDNEQFF.

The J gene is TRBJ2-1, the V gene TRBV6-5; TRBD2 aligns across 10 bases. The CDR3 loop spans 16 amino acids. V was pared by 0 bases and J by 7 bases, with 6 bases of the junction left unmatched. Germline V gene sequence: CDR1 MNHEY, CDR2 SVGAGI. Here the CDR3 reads CASSYSGTSVENEQFF. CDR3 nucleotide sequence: TGTGCCAGCAGTTACTCCGGGACTAGCGTAGAAAATGAGCAGTTCTTC.

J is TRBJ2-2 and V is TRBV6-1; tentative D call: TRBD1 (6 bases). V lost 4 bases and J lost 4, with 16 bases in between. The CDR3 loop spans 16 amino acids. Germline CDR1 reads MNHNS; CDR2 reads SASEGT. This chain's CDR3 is CASSARLEGGTGELFF. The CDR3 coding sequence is TGTGCCAGCAGTGCTCGGTTAGAAGGGGGCACCGGGGAGCTGTTTTTT.

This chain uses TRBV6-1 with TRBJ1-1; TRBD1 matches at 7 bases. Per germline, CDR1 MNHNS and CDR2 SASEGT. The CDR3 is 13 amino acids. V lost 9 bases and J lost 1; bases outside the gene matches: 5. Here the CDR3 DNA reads TGTGCCAGTTCGGGACAGACGAACACTGAAGCTTTCTTT. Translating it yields CASSGQTNTEAFF.

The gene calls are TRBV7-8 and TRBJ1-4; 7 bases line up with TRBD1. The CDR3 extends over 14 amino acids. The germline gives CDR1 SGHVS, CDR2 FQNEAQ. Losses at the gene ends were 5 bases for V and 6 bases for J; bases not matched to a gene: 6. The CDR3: CASSPRQGHEKLFF. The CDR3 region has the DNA TGTGCCAGCAGCCCACGACAGGGCCATGAAAAACTGTTTTTT.

CDR3 region: CASSPQRGGGNQPQHF. CDR3 DNA: TGTGCCAGCAGCCCCCAAAGGGGGGGTGGCAATCAGCCCCAGCATTTT. The gene calls are TRBV28 and TRBJ1-5; tentatively, D is TRBD1 (6 bases). Trimming stripped 6 bases from V and 2 bases from J, with 17 bases between. The CDR3 sequence is 16 residues long. The germline V gene encodes CDR1 MDHEN and CDR2 SYDVKM.

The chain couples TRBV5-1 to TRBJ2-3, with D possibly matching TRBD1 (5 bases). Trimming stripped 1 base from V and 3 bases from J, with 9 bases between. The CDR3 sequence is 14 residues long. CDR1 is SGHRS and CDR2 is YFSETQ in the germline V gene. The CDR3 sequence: CASSLRRVTDTQYF. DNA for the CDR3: TGCGCCAGCAGCTTGCGCAGGGTAACAGATACGCAGTATTTT.

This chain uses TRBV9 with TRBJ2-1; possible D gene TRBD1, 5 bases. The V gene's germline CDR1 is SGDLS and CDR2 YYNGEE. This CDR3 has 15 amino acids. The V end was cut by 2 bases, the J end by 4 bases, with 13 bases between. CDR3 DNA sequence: TGTGCCAGCAGCGTTGGTCTGGGGCTATACAATGAGCAGTTCTTC. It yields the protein CASSVGLGLYNEQFF. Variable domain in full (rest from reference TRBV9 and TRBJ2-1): DSGVTQTPKHLITATGQRVTLRCSPRSGDLSVYWYQQSLDQGLQFLIQYYNGEERAKGNILERFSAQQFPDLHSELNLSSLELGDSALYFCASSVGLGLYNEQFFGPGTRLTVL.

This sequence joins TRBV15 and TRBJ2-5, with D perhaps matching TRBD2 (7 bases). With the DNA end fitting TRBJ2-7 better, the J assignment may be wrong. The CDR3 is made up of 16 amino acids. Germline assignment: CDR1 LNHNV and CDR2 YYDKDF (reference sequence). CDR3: CATSRELGGGGYEQYF. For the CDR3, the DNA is TGTGCCACCAGCAGAGAACTGGGCGGGGGCGGCTACGAGCAGTACTTC.

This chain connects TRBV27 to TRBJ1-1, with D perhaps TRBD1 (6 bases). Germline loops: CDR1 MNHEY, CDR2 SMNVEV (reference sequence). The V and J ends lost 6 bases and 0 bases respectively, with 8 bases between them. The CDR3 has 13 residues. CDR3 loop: CASRTGMNTEAFF. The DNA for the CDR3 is TGTGCCAGCAGAACAGGGATGAACACTGAAGCTTTCTTT.

Written as DNA, the CDR3 is TGCGCCAGCAGCTGGGGGGGGCAGTTCCAAGAGACCCAGTACTTC. It translates to CASSWGGQFQETQYF. The chain employs TRBV5-1 and TRBJ2-5; TRBD2 might be the D (7 bases). This CDR3 contains 15 residues. V was pared by 3 bases and J by 1 base, with 13 bases between. Per germline, CDR1 SGHRS and CDR2 YFSETQ.

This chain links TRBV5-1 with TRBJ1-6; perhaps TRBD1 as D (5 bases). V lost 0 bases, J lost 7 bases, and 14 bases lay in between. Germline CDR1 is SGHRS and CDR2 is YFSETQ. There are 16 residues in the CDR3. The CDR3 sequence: CASSLAGGGINSPLHF. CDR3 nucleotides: TGCGCCAGCAGCTTGGCCGGGGGGGGGATAAATTCACCCCTCCACTTT.

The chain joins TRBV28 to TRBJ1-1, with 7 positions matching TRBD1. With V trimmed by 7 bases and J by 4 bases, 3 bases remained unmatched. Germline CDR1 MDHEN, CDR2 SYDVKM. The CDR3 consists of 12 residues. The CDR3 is CASNRGGTEAFF. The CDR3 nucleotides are TGTGCCAGCAACAGGGGTGGCACTGAAGCTTTCTTT.

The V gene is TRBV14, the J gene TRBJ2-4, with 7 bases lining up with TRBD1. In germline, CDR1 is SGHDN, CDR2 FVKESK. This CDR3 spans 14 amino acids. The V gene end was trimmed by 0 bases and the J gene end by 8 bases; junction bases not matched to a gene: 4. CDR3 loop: CASSQDTGAYIQYF. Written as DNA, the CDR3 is TGTGCCAGCAGCCAAGATACAGGGGCGTACATTCAGTACTTC.

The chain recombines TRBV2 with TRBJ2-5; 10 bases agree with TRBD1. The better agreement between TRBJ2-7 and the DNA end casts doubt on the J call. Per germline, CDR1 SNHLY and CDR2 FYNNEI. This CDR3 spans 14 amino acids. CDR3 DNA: TGTGCCAGCAGTGAAAGGGACAGGGGCGGCGAGCAGTACTTC. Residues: CASSERDRGGEQYF.

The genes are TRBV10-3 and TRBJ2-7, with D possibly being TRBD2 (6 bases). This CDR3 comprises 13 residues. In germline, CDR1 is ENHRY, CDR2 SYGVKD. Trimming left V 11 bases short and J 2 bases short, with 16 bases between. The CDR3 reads CASRRDAAYEQYF. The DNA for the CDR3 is TGTGCCTCCAGGCGGGACGCAGCCTACGAGCAGTACTTC.

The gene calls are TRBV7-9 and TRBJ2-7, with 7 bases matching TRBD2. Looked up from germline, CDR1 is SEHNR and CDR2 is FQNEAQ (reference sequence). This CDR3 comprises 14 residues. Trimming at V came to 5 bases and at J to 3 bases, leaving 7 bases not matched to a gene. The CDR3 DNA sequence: TGTGCCAGCAGCCCCCGAGCGGGGAACTACGAGCAGTACTTC. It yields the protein CASSPRAGNYEQYF.

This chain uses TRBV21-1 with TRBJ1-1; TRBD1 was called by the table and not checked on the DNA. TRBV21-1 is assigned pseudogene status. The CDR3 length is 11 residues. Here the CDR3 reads CATRQGPEAFF. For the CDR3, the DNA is TGTGCCACCCGACAGGGACCTGAAGCTTTCTTT.

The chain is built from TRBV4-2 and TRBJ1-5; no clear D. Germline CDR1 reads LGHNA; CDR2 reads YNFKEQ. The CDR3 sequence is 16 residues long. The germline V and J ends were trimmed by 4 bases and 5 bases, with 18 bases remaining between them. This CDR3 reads CASSLSMAQPDQPQHF. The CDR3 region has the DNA TGTGCCAGCAGCCTCTCCATGGCACAGCCGGATCAGCCCCAGCATTTT.